The 30 T cell receptor beta chains given below trace back to one sample, sequenced in a study of cytomegalovirus exposure and HLA in healthy donors. Some clones are missing from TCRdb's copy, which holds only in-frame ones; the method was immunoSEQ multiplex PCR. The sample comprises roughly 57,000 clones, 93% of which are singletons, and about 1.5% rests with the top ten. Source material: PBMCs. These receptors were obtained from a woman between 18 and 29 years old in good health and CMV-seropositive.

The J gene is TRBJ1-6, the V gene TRBV13, with 7 bases lining up with TRBD1. Germline V gene lookup returns CDR1 PRHDT and CDR2 FYEKMQ (reference sequence). This CDR3 is 16 amino acids long. Losses at the gene ends were 3 bases for V and 0 bases for J; bases not matched to a gene: 2. In DNA form, the CDR3 reads TGTGCCAGCAGCTTGGGACAGAGCTCCTATAATTCACCCCTCCACTTT. Translated: CASSLGQSSYNSPLHF.

CDR3 bases: TGTGCCAGCAGCAATCCGGGACTAGCGGTATGGGAGAGCTACGAGCAGTACTTC. Translating gives CASSNPGLAVWESYEQYF. This sequence joins TRBV7-8 and TRBJ2-7; 11 bases agree with TRBD2. The CDR3 has 18 residues. In germline, CDR1 is SGHVS, CDR2 FQNEAQ. J gave up 3 bases and V 5 bases, and 15 bases lay outside the gene matches.

This clone was seen a few times. The gene calls are TRBV6-4 and TRBJ2-2, with 8 bases that match TRBD1. J gave up 5 bases and V 6 bases, and 5 bases lay outside the gene matches. Germline values: CDR1 MRHNA, CDR2 SNTAGT. CDR3 size: 14 residues. The CDR3 protein is CASSRTGSTGELFF. CDR3 nucleotide sequence: TGTGCCAGCAGCAGGACAGGGAGTACCGGGGAGCTGTTTTTT.

The rearrangement links TRBV6-5 to TRBJ2-2; D ambiguous. V lost 6 bases and J 1 base, leaving 3 bases between the germline ends. CDR1 and CDR2 from the germline V gene are MNHEY and SVGAGI. The CDR3 has 12 amino acids. The CDR3 protein is CASSWNTGELFF. The CDR3 bases are TGTGCCAGCAGCTGGAACACCGGGGAGCTGTTTTTT.

This clone occurred once. The chain combines TRBV6-6 with TRBJ2-2; TRBD2 matches 12 bases. The CDR3 extends over 16 amino acids. J was trimmed by 5 bases and V by 5 bases; bases with no gene match: 6. Germline V gene data show CDR1 as MNHNY and CDR2 as SVGAGI (reference sequence). CDR3 in DNA: TGTGCCAGCAGTCCACTAGCGGGGGGTAGTACCGGGGAGCTGTTTTTT. Encoded protein: CASSPLAGGSTGELFF.

Details on this clone: One end of the junction fails to match germline, which may point to a read error. The chain uses TRBV27 and TRBJ1-2; 10 nucleotides agree with TRBD1. The CDR3 runs to 14 residues. CDR1 and CDR2 from the germline V gene are MNHEY and SMNVEV (reference sequence). CDR3: CAGSPGQGGYGYTF. CDR3 nucleotide sequence: TGTGCCGGCAGTCCTGGACAGGGGGGCTATGGCTACACCTTC.

The gene calls are TRBV28 and TRBJ1-2; the match to TRBD1 covers 8 bases. J was trimmed by 2 bases and V by 6 bases; bases with no gene match: 8. CDR1 and CDR2 (germline): MDHEN, SYDVKM. The CDR3 covers 15 residues. The CDR3: CASRLQGVRNYGYTF. The DNA of the CDR3 is TGTGCCAGCAGACTACAGGGGGTGAGGAACTATGGCTACACCTTC.

This clone appeared once. The chain uses TRBV20-1 and TRBJ1-6; D not resolved. This CDR3 contains 10 residues. Germline lookup yields CDR1 DFQATT and CDR2 SNEGSKA (reference sequence). CDR3: CRAGSSPLHF. The CDR3 DNA reads as TGCAGGGCCGGGAGTTCACCCCTCCACTTT.

The chain is built from TRBV6-6 and TRBJ2-2; TRBD1 matches 10 bases. V gave up 8 bases and J gave up 4 bases; unmatched junction bases: 10. The germline gives CDR1 MNHNY, CDR2 SVGAGI (reference sequence). The CDR3 length is 16 residues. CDR3 coding DNA: TGTGCCAGCGCCAACCCCGGGACAGGGGTCACCGGGGAGCTGTTTTTT. Amino acid sequence: CASANPGTGVTGELFF.

The V and J genes are TRBV20-1 and TRBJ1-2; D possibly corresponds to TRBD1 (6 bases). Germline V lookup: CDR1 DFQATT, CDR2 SNEGSKA (reference sequence). V lost 2 bases and J lost 13, with 14 bases in between. The CDR3 extends over 11 amino acids. CDR3 in DNA: TGCAGTGCTAGAAGAGGGGAGACAGGCACCTTC. It translates to CSARRGETGTF.

This chain joins TRBV10-1 and TRBJ2-1, with TRBD1 matching over 12 bases. This CDR3 spans 17 amino acids. Germline V CDR1 and CDR2: WNHNN, SYGVQD (reference sequence). With V trimmed by 8 bases and J by 5 bases, 13 bases remained unmatched. The CDR3 DNA follows: TGCGCCAGCTCCCGGGACAGGGGGCTGGATGGGAACAATGAGCAGTTCTTC. Its translation is CASSRDRGLDGNNEQFF.

CDR3 DNA sequence: TGTGCCAGCGCCGAAACAGGGGGGAATGGCTACACCTTC. Its translation: CASAETGGNGYTF. This sequence joins TRBV27 and TRBJ1-2, with TRBD1 matching over 8 bases. The CDR3 loop spans 13 amino acids. Germline V gene data show CDR1 as MNHEY and CDR2 as SMNVEV (reference sequence). J was trimmed by 6 bases and V by 8 bases; bases with no gene match: 8.

The chain employs TRBV5-5 and TRBJ1-6; TRBD1 agrees at 7 bases. Germline assignment: CDR1 SGHKS and CDR2 YYEKEE (reference sequence). Losses at the gene ends were 2 bases for V and 6 bases for J; bases not matched to a gene: 8. This CDR3 comprises 16 residues. CDR3 sequence reads: CASSLRRQGSNSPLHF. CDR3 DNA sequence: TGTGCCAGCAGCTTACGCCGACAGGGCTCTAATTCACCCCTCCACTTT. The full variable domain, with the rest looked up from reference TRBV5-5 and TRBJ1-6, is DAGVTQSPTHLIKTRGQQVTLRCSPISGHKSVSWYQQVLGQGPQFIFQYYEKEERGRGNFPDRFSARQFPNYSSELNVNALLLGDSALYLCASSLRRQGSNSPLHFGNGTRLTVT.

The V call is TRBV5-1, the J call TRBJ2-3; 8 bases align to TRBD2. V gave up 1 base and J gave up 3 bases; unmatched junction bases: 4. Per germline, CDR1 SGHRS and CDR2 YFSETQ. The length of the CDR3 is 15 residues. The CDR3 protein is CASSLLGGGTDTQYF. CDR3 DNA sequence: TGCGCCAGCAGCTTGTTGGGCGGGGGGACAGATACGCAGTATTTT. The whole variable domain, remainder taken from reference TRBV5-1 and TRBJ2-3, is KAGVTQTPRYLIKTRGQQVTLSCSPISGHRSVSWYQQTPGQGLQFLFEYFSETQRNKGNFPGRFSGRQFSNSRSEMNVSTLELGDSALYLCASSLLGGGTDTQYFGPGTRLTVL.

This clone came up once. This chain links TRBV9 with TRBJ1-1, with D maybe TRBD1 (5 bases). The CDR3 is 15 amino acids. Germline V gene sequence: CDR1 SGDLS, CDR2 YYNGEE. Deletions cut 3 bases from V and 2 bases from J, with 14 bases between. The CDR3 sequence is CASSALMGGNTEAFF. In nucleotides, the CDR3 is TGTGCCAGCAGCGCCCTAATGGGGGGTAACACTGAAGCTTTCTTT.

The genes are TRBV10-3 and TRBJ2-7; 7 bases line up with TRBD2. This CDR3 has 15 amino acids. V shed 2 bases and J 3 bases; nucleotides not matched to a gene: 7. Per germline, CDR1 ENHRY and CDR2 SYGVKD. CDR3 coding DNA: TGTGCCATCAGTGAGCCTAGCGGTGTCAACTACGAGCAGTACTTC. Its protein product is CAISEPSGVNYEQYF.

This rearrangement joins TRBV9 to TRBJ1-2; 8 bases agree with TRBD1. J gave up 3 bases and V 5 bases, and 6 bases lay outside the gene matches. Germline CDR1 and CDR2: SGDLS and YYNGEE. The CDR3 contains 14 residues. The CDR3 spells CASRRTGSDYGYTF. The DNA of the CDR3 is TGTGCCAGCAGAAGGACAGGGAGTGACTATGGCTACACCTTC. Filled out from reference TRBV9 and TRBJ1-2, the complete variable domain reads DSGVTQTPKHLITATGQRVTLRCSPRSGDLSVYWYQQSLDQGLQFLIQYYNGEERAKGNILERFSAQQFPDLHSELNLSSLELGDSALYFCASRRTGSDYGYTFGSGTRLTVV.

The V and J genes are TRBV27 and TRBJ2-4, with 8 positions matching TRBD1. The germline CDR1 and CDR2 sequences are MNHEY and SMNVEV (reference sequence). The CDR3 is made up of 14 amino acids. After removal of 5 bases from V and 6 bases from J, the junction contained 6 bases not matched to a gene. CDR3 bases: TGTGCCAGCAGTCTTGGACAGGGAAGAAACATTCAGTACTTC. The encoded protein is CASSLGQGRNIQYF.

The V gene is TRBV19, the J gene TRBJ1-2, with D uncertain. Trimming cost V 5 bases and J 2 bases, with 12 bases left between them. This CDR3 contains 14 residues. Per the germline V gene, CDR1 is LNHDA and CDR2 is SQIVND (reference sequence). CDR3 in DNA: TGTGCCAGTAGTCCCATGGGGAGCAACTATGGCTACACCTTC. This sequence encodes CASSPMGSNYGYTF. Filled out from reference TRBV19 and TRBJ1-2, the complete variable domain reads DGGITQSPKYLFRKEGQNVTLSCEQNLNHDAMYWYRQDPGQGLRLIYYSQIVNDFQKGDIAEGYSVSREKKESFPLTVTSAQKNPTAFYLCASSPMGSNYGYTFGSGTRLTVV.

Only one count was recorded for this clone. This chain connects TRBV6-1 to TRBJ2-1, with 9 bases fitting TRBD2. Losses at the gene ends were 3 bases for V and 7 bases for J; bases not matched to a gene: 10. Germline CDR1 MNHNS, CDR2 SASEGT. This CDR3 spans 16 amino acids. The CDR3 spells CASSEKRGAWWNEQFF. DNA for the CDR3: TGTGCCAGCAGTGAGAAGCGGGGGGCTTGGTGGAATGAGCAGTTCTTC.

Only one count was recorded for this clone. CDR3 in DNA: TGTGCCAGCAGCCGCAGGGGGCTGGAAGAAAAACTGTTTTTT. Residues: CASSRRGLEEKLFF. The rearrangement joins TRBV7-9 to TRBJ1-4, with 8 bases aligning to TRBD1. V lost 5 bases and J lost 8; bases outside the gene matches: 7. This CDR3 spans 14 amino acids. Germline values: CDR1 SEHNR, CDR2 FQNEAQ (reference sequence).

V and J are TRBV7-8 and TRBJ2-7; no definite D call. The CDR3 has 12 amino acids. Between the trimmed V and J ends, which lost 4 bases and 2 bases, there was a span of 6 bases. CDR1 and CDR2 (germline): SGHVS, FQNEAQ. This chain's CDR3 is CASSSEPYEQYF. CDR3 DNA sequence: TGTGCCAGCAGCTCAGAACCCTACGAGCAGTACTTC.

The chain employs TRBV10-1 and TRBJ1-1; 7 bases line up with TRBD1. Germline V gene sequence: CDR1 WNHNN, CDR2 SYGVQD (reference sequence). Trimming removed 6 bases from V and 6 bases from J; junction bases left unmatched: 7. This CDR3 is built from 13 residues. CDR3 coding DNA: TGCGCCAGCAGCCGGGGGCAGGGGGCTGAAGCTTTCTTT. Its protein is CASSRGQGAEAFF.

The chain recombines TRBV5-1 with TRBJ2-1, with 10 bases fitting TRBD2. Germline CDR1 reads SGHRS; CDR2 reads YFSETQ. This CDR3 spans 14 amino acids. The V segment lost 4 bases and the J segment 7 bases; nucleotides outside the gene matches: 5. The CDR3 DNA reads TGCGCCAGCAGCAAAGCGGGGGGGAATAATGAGCAGTTCTTC. This sequence encodes CASSKAGGNNEQFF.

The chain is built from TRBV19 and TRBJ2-3, with D possibly matching TRBD2 (6 bases). Germline V gives CDR1 LNHDA, CDR2 SQIVND (reference sequence). CDR3 length: 16 residues. The V and J ends lost 3 bases and 6 bases respectively, with 19 bases between them. The CDR3 loop is CASSILGGVRLDTQYF. CDR3 DNA sequence: TGTGCCAGTAGTATTTTGGGGGGTGTTCGTTTGGATACGCAGTATTTT.

V usage is TRBV7-9 and J usage is TRBJ2-3; perhaps TRBD2 as D (6 bases). CDR3 length: 15 amino acids. Trimming shortened V by 8 bases and J by 6 bases, and 21 bases separated the two germline ends. Germline CDR1 is SEHNR and CDR2 is FQNEAQ (reference sequence). CDR3 residues: CASRPPGGSSDTQYF. The CDR3 DNA is TGTGCCAGCCGCCCCCCCGGGGGTAGCTCTGATACGCAGTATTTT.

V is TRBV6-1 and J is TRBJ2-7, with 8 bases matching TRBD1. Trimming took 8 bases from V and 3 from J; bases not matched to a gene: 3. CDR1 MNHNS and CDR2 SASEGT come from the germline V gene. The CDR3 extends over 12 amino acids. CDR3 coding DNA: TGTGCCAGCTTTGGACAGGGCTACGAGCAGTACTTC. Protein sequence: CASFGQGYEQYF.

A single count supports this clone. The chain uses TRBV5-1 and TRBJ1-2, with 7 nucleotides matching TRBD1. Looked up from germline, CDR1 is SGHRS and CDR2 is YFSETQ. The CDR3 sequence is 15 residues long. With V trimmed by 4 bases and J by 2 bases, 8 bases remained unmatched. The DNA for the CDR3 is TGCGCCAGCAGCGTAGATCCGGGACAGAACTATGGCTACACCTTC. The encoded protein is CASSVDPGQNYGYTF.

The chain carries TRBV27 and TRBJ2-3; no firm D call. Trimming stripped 5 bases from V and 0 bases from J, with 6 bases between. CDR1 and CDR2 (germline): MNHEY, SMNVEV (reference sequence). The length of the CDR3 is 13 residues. The CDR3 loop is CASSPTSTDTQYF. As DNA, the CDR3 is TGTGCCAGCAGTCCGACTAGCACAGATACGCAGTATTTT.

The CDR3 is CASSSGGEQFF. DNA for the CDR3: TGTGCCAGTAGTAGCGGGGGAGAGCAGTTCTTC. The chain is built from TRBV19 and TRBJ2-1; 7 bases match TRBD2. Germline CDR1 and CDR2: LNHDA and SQIVND (reference sequence). V shed 4 bases and J 10 bases; nucleotides not matched to a gene: 1. The CDR3 extends over 11 amino acids. Variable domain in full (rest from reference TRBV19 and TRBJ2-1): DGGITQSPKYLFRKEGQNVTLSCEQNLNHDAMYWYRQDPGQGLRLIYYSQIVNDFQKGDIAEGYSVSREKKESFPLTVTSAQKNPTAFYLCASSSGGEQFFGPGTRLTVL.